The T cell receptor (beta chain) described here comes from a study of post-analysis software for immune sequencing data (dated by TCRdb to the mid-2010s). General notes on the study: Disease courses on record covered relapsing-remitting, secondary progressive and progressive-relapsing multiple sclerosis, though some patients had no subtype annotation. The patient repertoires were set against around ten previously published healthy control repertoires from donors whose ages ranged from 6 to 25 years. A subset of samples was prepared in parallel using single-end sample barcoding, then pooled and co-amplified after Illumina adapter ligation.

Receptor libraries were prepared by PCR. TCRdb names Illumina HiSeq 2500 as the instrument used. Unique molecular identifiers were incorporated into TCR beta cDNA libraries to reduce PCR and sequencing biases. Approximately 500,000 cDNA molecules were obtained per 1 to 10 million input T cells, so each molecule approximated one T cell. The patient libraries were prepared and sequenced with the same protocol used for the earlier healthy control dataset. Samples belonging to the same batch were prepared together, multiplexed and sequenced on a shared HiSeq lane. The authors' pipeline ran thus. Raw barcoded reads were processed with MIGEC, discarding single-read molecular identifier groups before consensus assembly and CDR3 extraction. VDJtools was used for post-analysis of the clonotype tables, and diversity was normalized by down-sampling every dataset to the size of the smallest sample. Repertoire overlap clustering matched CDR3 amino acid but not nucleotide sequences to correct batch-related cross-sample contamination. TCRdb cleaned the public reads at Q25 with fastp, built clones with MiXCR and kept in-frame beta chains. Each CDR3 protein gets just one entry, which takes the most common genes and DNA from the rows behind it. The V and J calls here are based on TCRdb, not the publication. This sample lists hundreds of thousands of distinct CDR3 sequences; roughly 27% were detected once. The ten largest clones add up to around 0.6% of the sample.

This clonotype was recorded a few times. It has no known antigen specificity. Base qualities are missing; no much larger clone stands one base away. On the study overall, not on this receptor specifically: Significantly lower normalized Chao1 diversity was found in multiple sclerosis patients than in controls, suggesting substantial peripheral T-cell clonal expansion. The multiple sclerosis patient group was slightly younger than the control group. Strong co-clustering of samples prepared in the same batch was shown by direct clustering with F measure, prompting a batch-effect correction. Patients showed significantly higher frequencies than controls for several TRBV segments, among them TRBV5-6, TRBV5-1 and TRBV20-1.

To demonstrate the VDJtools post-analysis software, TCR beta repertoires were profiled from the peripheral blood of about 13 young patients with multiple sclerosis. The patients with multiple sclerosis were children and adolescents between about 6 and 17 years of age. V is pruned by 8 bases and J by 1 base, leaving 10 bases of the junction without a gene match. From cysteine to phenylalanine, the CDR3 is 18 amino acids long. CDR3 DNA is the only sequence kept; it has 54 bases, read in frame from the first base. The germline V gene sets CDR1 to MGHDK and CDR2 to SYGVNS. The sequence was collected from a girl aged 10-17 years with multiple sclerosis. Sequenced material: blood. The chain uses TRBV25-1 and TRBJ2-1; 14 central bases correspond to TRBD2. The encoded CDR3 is CASSGTSGRSWSYNEQFF. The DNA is TGTGCCAGCTCCGGGACTAGCGGGAGAAGTTGGTCCTACAATGAGCAGTTCTTC.